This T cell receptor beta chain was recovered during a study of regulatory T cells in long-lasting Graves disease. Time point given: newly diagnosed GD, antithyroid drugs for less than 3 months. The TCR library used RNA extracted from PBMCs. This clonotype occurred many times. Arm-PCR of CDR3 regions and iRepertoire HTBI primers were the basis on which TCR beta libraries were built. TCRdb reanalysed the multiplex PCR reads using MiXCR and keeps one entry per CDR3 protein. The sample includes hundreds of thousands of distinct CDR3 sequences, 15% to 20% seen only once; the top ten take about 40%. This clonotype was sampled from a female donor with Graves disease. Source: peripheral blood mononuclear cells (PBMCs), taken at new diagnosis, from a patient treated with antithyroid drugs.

CDR3 loop: CAISTGTSSYEQYF. The CDR3 nucleotides are TGTGCCATCAGCACCGGGACTAGCAGTTACGAGCAGTACTTC. The chain couples TRBV10-3 to TRBJ2-7; TRBD2 matches 9 bases. This CDR3 comprises 14 residues. CDR1 and CDR2 from the germline V gene are ENHRY and SYGVKD. The V segment lost 6 bases and the J segment 4 bases; nucleotides outside the gene matches: 7.